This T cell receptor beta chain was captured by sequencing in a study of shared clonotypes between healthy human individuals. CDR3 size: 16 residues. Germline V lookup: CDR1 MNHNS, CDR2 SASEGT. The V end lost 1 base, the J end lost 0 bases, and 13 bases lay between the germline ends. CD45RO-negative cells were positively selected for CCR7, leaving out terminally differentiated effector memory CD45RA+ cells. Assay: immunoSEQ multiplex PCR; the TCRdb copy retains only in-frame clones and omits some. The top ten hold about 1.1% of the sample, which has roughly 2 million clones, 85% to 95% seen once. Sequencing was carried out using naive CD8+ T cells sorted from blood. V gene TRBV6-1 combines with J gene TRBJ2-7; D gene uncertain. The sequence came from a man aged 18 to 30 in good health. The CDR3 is CASSEGSRHSSYEQYF. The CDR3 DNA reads TGTGCCAGCAGTGAAGGATCACGACACAGCTCCTACGAGCAGTACTTC.